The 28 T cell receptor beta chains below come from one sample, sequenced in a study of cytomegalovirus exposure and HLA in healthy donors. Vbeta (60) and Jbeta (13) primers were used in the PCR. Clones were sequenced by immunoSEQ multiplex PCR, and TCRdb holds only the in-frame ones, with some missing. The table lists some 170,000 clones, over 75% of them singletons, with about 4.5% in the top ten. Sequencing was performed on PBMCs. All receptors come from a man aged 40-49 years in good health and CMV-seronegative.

The CDR3 nucleotides are TGTGCCATCAGACAGGGACAGGGTTTCAATCAGCCCCAGCATTTT. This encodes CAIRQGQGFNQPQHF. This chain joins TRBV10-3 and TRBJ1-5; 9 positions agree with TRBD1. With 6 bases clipped from V and 3 bases from J, the junction kept 6 bases outside the gene matches. Germline V gene lookup returns CDR1 ENHRY and CDR2 SYGVKD. The CDR3 has 15 residues.

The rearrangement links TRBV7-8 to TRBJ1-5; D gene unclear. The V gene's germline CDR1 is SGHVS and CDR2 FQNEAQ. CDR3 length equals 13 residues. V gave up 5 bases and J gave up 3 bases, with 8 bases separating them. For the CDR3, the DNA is TGTGCCAGCAGCCACAGTCTCAATCAGCCCCAGCATTTT. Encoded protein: CASSHSLNQPQHF.

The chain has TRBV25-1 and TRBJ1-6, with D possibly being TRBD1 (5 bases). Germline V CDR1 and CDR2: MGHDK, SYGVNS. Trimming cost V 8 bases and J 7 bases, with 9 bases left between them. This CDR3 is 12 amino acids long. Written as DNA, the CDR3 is TGTGCCAGCGGTTCAGGGAATTCACCCCTCCACTTT. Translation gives CASGSGNSPLHF. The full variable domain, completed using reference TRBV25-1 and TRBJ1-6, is EADIYQTPRYLVIGTGKKITLECSQTMGHDKMYWYQQDPGMELHLIHYSYGVNSTEKGDLSSESTVSRIRTEHFPLTLESARPSHTSQYLCASGSGNSPLHFGNGTRLTVT.

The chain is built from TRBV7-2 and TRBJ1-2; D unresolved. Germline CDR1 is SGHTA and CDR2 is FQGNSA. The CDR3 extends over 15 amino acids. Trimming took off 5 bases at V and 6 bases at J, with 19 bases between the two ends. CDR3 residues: CASSPRQTAIDGYTF. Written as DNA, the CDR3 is TGTGCCAGCAGCCCCAGACAAACGGCTATTGATGGCTACACCTTC.

The CDR3 loop is CASSLGLAGVEQFF. In DNA form, the CDR3 reads TGTGCCAGCAGCTTAGGGTTAGCGGGGGTCGAGCAGTTCTTC. The chain has TRBV7-8 and TRBJ2-1; 9 nucleotides line up with TRBD2. The germline V gene has CDR1 SGHVS and CDR2 FQNEAQ. V was clipped by 1 base and J by 10 bases; unmatched bases: 5. The CDR3 has 14 amino acids.

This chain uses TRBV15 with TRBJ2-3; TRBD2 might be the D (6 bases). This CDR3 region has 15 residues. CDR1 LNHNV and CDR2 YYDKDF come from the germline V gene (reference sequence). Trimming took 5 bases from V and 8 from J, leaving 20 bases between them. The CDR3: CATSPRPGTPGTQYF. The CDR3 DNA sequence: TGTGCCACCAGCCCTCGCCCCGGGACTCCCGGTACGCAGTATTTT.

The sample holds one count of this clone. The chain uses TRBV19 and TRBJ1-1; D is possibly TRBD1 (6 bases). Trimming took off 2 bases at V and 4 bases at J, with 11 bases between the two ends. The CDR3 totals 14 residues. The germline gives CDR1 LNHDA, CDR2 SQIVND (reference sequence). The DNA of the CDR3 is TGTGCCAGTAGTATAACACAGGGTCGCACTGAAGCTTTCTTT. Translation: CASSITQGRTEAFF.

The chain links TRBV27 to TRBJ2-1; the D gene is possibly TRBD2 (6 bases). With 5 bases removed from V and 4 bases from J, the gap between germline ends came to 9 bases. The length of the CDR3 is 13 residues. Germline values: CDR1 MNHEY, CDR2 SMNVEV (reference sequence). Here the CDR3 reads CASSPLAYNEQFF. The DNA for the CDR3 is TGTGCCAGCAGTCCACTAGCTTACAATGAGCAGTTCTTC.

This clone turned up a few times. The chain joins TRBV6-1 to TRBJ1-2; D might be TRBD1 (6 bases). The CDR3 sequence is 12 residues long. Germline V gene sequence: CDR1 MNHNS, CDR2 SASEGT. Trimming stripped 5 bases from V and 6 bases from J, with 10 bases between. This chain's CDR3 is CASSTYRDGYTF. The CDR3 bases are TGTGCCAGCAGTACCTACAGGGATGGCTACACCTTC.

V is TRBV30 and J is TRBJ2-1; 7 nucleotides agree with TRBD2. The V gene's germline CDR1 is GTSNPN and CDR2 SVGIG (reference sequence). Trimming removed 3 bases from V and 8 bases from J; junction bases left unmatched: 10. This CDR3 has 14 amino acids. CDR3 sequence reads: CAWRERGVVDEQFF. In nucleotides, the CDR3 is TGTGCCTGGAGAGAACGGGGGGTGGTCGATGAGCAGTTCTTC.

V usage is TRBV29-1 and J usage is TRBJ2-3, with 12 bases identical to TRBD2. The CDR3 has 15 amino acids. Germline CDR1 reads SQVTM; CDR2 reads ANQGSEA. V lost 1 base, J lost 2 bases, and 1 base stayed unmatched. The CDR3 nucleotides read TGCAGCGTTGAAGCTAGCGGGGGGGACACAGATACGCAGTATTTT. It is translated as CSVEASGGDTDTQYF.

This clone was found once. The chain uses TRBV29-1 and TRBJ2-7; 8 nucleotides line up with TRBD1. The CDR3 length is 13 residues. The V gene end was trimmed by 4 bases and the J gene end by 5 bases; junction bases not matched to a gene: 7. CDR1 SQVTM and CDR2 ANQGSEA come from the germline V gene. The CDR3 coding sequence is TGCAGCGTTGTGGACAGGGTCGTCCACGAGCAGTACTTC. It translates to CSVVDRVVHEQYF.

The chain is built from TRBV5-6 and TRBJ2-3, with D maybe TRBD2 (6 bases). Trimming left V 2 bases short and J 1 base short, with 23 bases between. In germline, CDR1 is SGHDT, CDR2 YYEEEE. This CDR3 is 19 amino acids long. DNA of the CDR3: TGTGCCAGCAGCTTATATGCTGGAGGGACGGGAATCCGCACAGATACGCAGTATTTT. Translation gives CASSLYAGGTGIRTDTQYF.

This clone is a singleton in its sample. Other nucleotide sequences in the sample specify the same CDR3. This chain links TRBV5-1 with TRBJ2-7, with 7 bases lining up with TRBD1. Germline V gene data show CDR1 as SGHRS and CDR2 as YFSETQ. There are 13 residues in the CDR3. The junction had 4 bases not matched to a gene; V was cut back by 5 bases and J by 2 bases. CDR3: CASRQGSTYEQYF. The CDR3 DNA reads TGCGCCAGCAGACAGGGGAGCACCTACGAGCAGTACTTC.

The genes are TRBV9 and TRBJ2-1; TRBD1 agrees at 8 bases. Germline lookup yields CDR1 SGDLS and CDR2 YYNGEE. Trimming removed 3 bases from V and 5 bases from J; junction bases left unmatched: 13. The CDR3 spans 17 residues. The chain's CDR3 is CASSASPFGTGNNEQFF. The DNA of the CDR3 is TGTGCCAGCAGCGCTAGCCCTTTCGGGACAGGTAACAATGAGCAGTTCTTC.

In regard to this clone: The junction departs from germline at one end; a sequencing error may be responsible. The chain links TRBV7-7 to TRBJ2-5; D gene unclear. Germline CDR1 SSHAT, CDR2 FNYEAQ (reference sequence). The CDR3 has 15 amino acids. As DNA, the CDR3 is TGTGCTAGCACGCTCTCAATGGGCCCTCGGGAGACCCAGTACTTC. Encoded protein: CASTLSMGPRETQYF.

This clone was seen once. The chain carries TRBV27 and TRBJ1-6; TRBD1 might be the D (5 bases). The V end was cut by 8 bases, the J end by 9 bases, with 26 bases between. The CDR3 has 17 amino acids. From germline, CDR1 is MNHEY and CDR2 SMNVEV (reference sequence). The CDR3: CASAPDITPRSGSPLHF. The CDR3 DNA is TGTGCCAGCGCCCCGGACATAACCCCTAGATCAGGTTCACCCCTCCACTTT.

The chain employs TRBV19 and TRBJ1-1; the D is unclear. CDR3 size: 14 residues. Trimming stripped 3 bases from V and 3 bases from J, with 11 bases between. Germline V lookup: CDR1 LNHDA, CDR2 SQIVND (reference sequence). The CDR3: CASSIPSVYTEAFF. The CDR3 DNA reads TGTGCCAGTAGTATCCCATCGGTTTACACTGAAGCTTTCTTT.

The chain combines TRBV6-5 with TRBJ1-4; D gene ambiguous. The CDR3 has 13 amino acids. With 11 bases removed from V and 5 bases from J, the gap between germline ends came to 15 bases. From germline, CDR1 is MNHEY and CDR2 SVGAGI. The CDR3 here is CAGVGLANEKLFF. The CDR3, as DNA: TGTGCCGGCGTCGGGTTGGCGAATGAAAAACTGTTTTTT.

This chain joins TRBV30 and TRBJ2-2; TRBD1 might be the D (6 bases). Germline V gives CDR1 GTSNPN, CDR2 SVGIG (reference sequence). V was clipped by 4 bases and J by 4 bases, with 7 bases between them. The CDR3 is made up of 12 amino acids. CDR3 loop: CAWTGVTGELFF. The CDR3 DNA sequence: TGTGCCTGGACAGGGGTCACCGGGGAGCTGTTTTTT.

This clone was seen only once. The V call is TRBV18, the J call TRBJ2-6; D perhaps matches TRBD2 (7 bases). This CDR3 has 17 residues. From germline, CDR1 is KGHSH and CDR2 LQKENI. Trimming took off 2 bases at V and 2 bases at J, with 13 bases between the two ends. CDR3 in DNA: TGTGCCAGCTCACCAAGCGCGGGGGCCGCTGGGGCCAACGTCCTGACTTTC. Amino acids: CASSPSAGAAGANVLTF. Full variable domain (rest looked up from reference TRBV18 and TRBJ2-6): NAGVMQNPRHLVRRRGQEARLRCSPMKGHSHVYWYRQLPEEGLKFMVYLQKENIIDESGMPKERFSAEFPKEGPSILRIQQVVRGDSAAYFCASSPSAGAAGANVLTFGAGSRLTVL.

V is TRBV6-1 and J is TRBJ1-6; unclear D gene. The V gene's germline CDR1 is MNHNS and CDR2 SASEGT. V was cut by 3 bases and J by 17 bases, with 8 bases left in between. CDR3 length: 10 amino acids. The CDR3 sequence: CASSEWGVHF. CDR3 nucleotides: TGTGCCAGCAGTGAGTGGGGAGTCCACTTT.

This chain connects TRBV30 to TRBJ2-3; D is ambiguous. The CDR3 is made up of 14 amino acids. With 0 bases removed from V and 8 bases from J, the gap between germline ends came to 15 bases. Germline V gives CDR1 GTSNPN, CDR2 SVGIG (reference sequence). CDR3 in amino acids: CAWSVESEWSTQYF. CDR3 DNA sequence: TGTGCCTGGAGTGTAGAATCTGAGTGGTCTACGCAGTATTTT.

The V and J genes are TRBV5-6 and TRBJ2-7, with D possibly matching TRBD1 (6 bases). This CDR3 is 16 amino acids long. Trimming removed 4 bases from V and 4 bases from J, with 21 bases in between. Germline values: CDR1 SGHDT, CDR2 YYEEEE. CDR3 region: CASSTQQGEVEYEQYF. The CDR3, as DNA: TGTGCCAGCAGCACTCAACAGGGTGAGGTCGAGTACGAGCAGTACTTC.

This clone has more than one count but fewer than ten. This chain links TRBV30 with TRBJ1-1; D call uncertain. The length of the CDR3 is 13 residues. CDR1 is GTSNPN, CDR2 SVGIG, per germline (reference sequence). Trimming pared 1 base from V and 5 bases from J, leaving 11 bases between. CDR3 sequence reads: CAWSEGGFTEAFF. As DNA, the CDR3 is TGTGCCTGGAGTGAAGGAGGTTTTACTGAAGCTTTCTTT.

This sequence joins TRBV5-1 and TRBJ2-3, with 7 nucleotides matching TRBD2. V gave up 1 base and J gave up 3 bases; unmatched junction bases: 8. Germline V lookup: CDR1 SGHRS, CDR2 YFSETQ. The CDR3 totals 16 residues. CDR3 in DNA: TGCGCCAGCAGCTTGACGGGGGGTATCAGGACAGATACGCAGTATTTT. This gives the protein CASSLTGGIRTDTQYF.

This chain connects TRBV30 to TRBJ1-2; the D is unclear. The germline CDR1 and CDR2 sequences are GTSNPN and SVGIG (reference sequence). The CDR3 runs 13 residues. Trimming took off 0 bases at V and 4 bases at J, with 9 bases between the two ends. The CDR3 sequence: CAWSVLPFYGYTF. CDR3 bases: TGTGCCTGGAGTGTCCTACCCTTCTATGGCTACACCTTC.

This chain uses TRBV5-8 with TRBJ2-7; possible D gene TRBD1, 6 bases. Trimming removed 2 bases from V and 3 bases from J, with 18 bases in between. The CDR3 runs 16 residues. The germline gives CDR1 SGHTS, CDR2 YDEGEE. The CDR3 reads CASSFLAGVAVYEQYF. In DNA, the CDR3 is TGTGCCAGCAGCTTTTTGGCAGGGGTGGCGGTCTACGAGCAGTACTTC. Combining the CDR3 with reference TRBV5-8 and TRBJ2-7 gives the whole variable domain EAGVTQSPTHLIKTRGQQATLRCSPISGHTSVYWYQQALGLGLQFLLWYDEGEERNRGNFPPRFSGRQFPNYSSELNVNALELEDSALYLCASSFLAGVAVYEQYFGPGTRLTVT.